The following is a T cell receptor (beta chain) sequence with its context. These data come from a study of cytomegalovirus exposure and HLA in healthy donors. Study details: In a later analysis, it was reported that the 110 or so validation repertoires had been produced on the same platform as the 550 to 850 repertoires belonging to the first cohort.

Per germline, CDR1 SEHNR and CDR2 FQNEAQ (reference sequence). The CDR3 is 13 amino acids. V lost 1 base to trimming and J lost 6 bases; unmatched junction nucleotides: 1. Using immunoSEQ multiplex PCR, the repertoire was profiled, and TCRdb retains in-frame clones only, with some absent. The data contain approximately 120,000 clones, 88% of them singletons. This rearrangement joins TRBV7-9 to TRBJ2-3, with 7 bases identical to TRBD1. This sequence was found in a woman under 30 in good health and CMV-seronegative. Sample: PBMCs. The CDR3 DNA sequence: TGTGCCAGCAGCTTAGTACAGGGGGATACGCAGTATTTT. Protein sequence: CASSLVQGDTQYF.